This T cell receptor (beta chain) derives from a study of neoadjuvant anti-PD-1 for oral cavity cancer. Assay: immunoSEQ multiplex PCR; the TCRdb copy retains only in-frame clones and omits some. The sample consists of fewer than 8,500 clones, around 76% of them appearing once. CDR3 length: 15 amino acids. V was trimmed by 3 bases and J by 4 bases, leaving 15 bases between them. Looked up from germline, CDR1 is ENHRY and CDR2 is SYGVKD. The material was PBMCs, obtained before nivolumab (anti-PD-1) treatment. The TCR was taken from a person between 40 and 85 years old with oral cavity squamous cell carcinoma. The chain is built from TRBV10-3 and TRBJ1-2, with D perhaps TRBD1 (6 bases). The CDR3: CAISDRDTDPYGYTF. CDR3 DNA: TGTGCCATCAGTGATAGGGACACGGATCCCTATGGCTACACCTTC.